The sequence of this T cell receptor (beta chain) was determined in a study of beta chain features in type 1 diabetes. Across the whole study: No patient-donor differences in age, gender, total cells or subset yield. Study-level findings and limits: Researchers reported that naive, central memory and Treg TCRB repertoires appeared more similar in patients than in healthy donors. Type 1 diabetes patients had VDJ junctions that carried fewer insertions and more deletions. TCRB CDR3s were moderately but significantly shorter in Type 1 diabetes patients in all four CD4+ subsets.

Comment on this clone: What it recognizes is unknown.

There are 14 residues in the CDR3. V gave up 5 bases and J gave up 4 bases; unmatched junction bases: 3. Germline CDR1 is SNHLY and CDR2 is FYNNEI. CD45RO/CCR7/CD25/CD127/CD95/CD27 separated CD4+ naive, central memory, regulatory and stem cell-like memory cells by sorting. TCRB transcripts that were expressed got sequenced, as all of the isolated RNA had been reverse transcribed. The method was immunoSEQ multiplex PCR; TCRdb's version includes in-frame clones alone and lacks a portion of them. The sample consists of roughly 260,000 clones, roughly a tenth of them appearing once. The specimen was naive CD4+ T cells from blood. This TCR came from a man aged 30-40 years with type 1 diabetes. V usage is TRBV2 and J usage is TRBJ2-2; TRBD1 matches at 8 bases. Here the CDR3 DNA reads TGTGCCAGCAGTAGACAGGGGAGCACCGGGGAGCTGTTTTTT. Protein: CASSRQGSTGELFF.